This is a list of T cell receptor beta chains from one sample in a study of T cells in Graves' hyperthyroidism and ophthalmopathy. Each CDR3 protein is one row after TCRdb ran MiXCR on the multiplex PCR reads. Here the sample spans 500,000 or so distinct CDR3 sequences, approximately 16% being singletons. The sequenced sample consisted of blood. Receptors originate from a woman in her 30s with Graves' ophthalmopathy. Both conserved end residues are part of each CDR3. The D gene is left open where the match is weak. Some rows have no size entry. The others give once, few or many, or a class for an expanded clone.

j_call: TRBJ2-3
d_call: .
v_call: TRBV20-1
clone_size: .
cdr3_aa: CSAFRGGLRTGTQYF
cdr3_nt: TGCAGTGCTTTCCGCGGGGGGCTGAGGACAGGTACGCAGTATTTT

j_call: TRBJ2-1
d_call: .
v_call: TRBV4-1
clone_size: many
cdr3_aa: CASSQPTDSSYNEQFF
cdr3_nt: TGCGCCAGCAGCCAACCGACGGATAGCTCCTACAATGAGCAGTTCTTC

j_call: TRBJ2-5
d_call: .
v_call: TRBV5-1
clone_size: many
cdr3_aa: CASSLSMGGRQETQYF
cdr3_nt: TGCGCCAGCAGCTTGAGTATGGGGGGCCGACAAGAGACCCAGTACTTC

j_call: TRBJ1-5
d_call: TRBD1
v_call: TRBV20-1
clone_size: few
cdr3_aa: CSAIWTGNNQPQHF
cdr3_nt: TGCAGTGCTATATGGACAGGTAACAATCAGCCCCAGCATTTT

j_call: TRBJ2-7
d_call: .
v_call: TRBV20-1
clone_size: many
cdr3_aa: CSALLADGYYEQYF
cdr3_nt: TGCAGTGCTTTATTAGCGGACGGATACTACGAGCAGTACTTC

j_call: TRBJ1-5
d_call: .
v_call: TRBV15
clone_size: .
cdr3_aa: CATSINRASNQPQHF
cdr3_nt: TGTGCCACCAGCATAAACAGGGCGAGCAATCAGCCCCAGCATTTT

j_call: TRBJ1-1
d_call: .
v_call: TRBV2
clone_size: many
cdr3_aa: CASSSGAFMNTEAFF
cdr3_nt: TGTGCCAGCAGCTCAGGGGCCTTCATGAACACTGAAGCTTTCTTT

j_call: TRBJ2-2
d_call: .
v_call: TRBV7-9
clone_size: .
cdr3_aa: CASSLRSFTGELFF
cdr3_nt: TGTGCCAGCAGCTTACGGTCTTTCACCGGGGAGCTGTTTTTT

j_call: TRBJ2-5
d_call: TRBD2
v_call: TRBV7-2
clone_size: many
cdr3_aa: CASSPAGAEETQYF
cdr3_nt: TGTGCCAGCAGCCCAGCGGGAGCGGAAGAGACCCAGTACTTC

j_call: TRBJ2-7
d_call: .
v_call: TRBV28
clone_size: many
cdr3_aa: CASSLGPGSRAYEQYF
cdr3_nt: TGTGCCAGCAGTTTGGGCCCCGGCAGCCGAGCCTACGAGCAGTACTTC

j_call: TRBJ1-1
d_call: .
v_call: TRBV28
clone_size: .
cdr3_aa: CASSLGSATEAFF
cdr3_nt: TGTGCCAGCAGTTTAGGCTCTGCCACTGAAGCTTTCTTT

j_call: TRBJ2-5
d_call: .
v_call: TRBV2
clone_size: many
cdr3_aa: CASSEGETQYF
cdr3_nt: TGTGCCAGCAGTGAGGGAGAGACCCAGTACTTC

j_call: TRBJ1-1
d_call: TRBD1
v_call: TRBV15
clone_size: many
cdr3_aa: CATSRDGLTGGLNTEAFF
cdr3_nt: TGTGCCACCAGCAGAGATGGCCTGACAGGGGGGTTGAACACTGAAGCTTTCTTT

j_call: TRBJ2-5
d_call: .
v_call: TRBV27
clone_size: many
cdr3_aa: CASSPGGSETQYF
cdr3_nt: TGTGCCAGCAGTCCTGGAGGGAGCGAGACCCAGTACTTC

j_call: TRBJ2-1
d_call: TRBD2
v_call: TRBV6-1
clone_size: few
cdr3_aa: CASSLPPPGTSGRRDNEQFF
cdr3_nt: TGTGCCAGCAGCCTCCCACCCCCCGGGACTAGCGGGAGACGCGACAATGAGCAGTTCTTC

j_call: TRBJ1-2
d_call: .
v_call: TRBV2
clone_size: few
cdr3_aa: CASSERAQGGYGYTF
cdr3_nt: TGTGCCAGCAGTGAAAGGGCGCAGGGCGGCTATGGCTACACCTTC

j_call: TRBJ1-5
d_call: TRBD1
v_call: TRBV6-1
clone_size: many
cdr3_aa: CASSAQQGENQPQHF
cdr3_nt: TGTGCCAGCAGTGCCCAACAGGGGGAGAATCAGCCCCAGCATTTT

j_call: TRBJ2-7
d_call: .
v_call: TRBV5-4
clone_size: .
cdr3_aa: CASSLGEARYEQYF
cdr3_nt: TGTGCCAGCAGCTTGGGGGAGGCCCGCTACGAGCAGTACTTC

j_call: TRBJ2-3
d_call: .
v_call: TRBV29-1
clone_size: few
cdr3_aa: CSVAGERVDTDTQYF
cdr3_nt: TGCAGCGTTGCCGGCGAAAGGGTCGACACAGATACGCAGTATTTT

j_call: TRBJ2-7
d_call: .
v_call: TRBV3-1
clone_size: many
cdr3_aa: CASSQEGDSYEQYF
cdr3_nt: TGTGCCAGCAGCCAAGAGGGGGATTCCTACGAGCAGTACTTC

j_call: TRBJ2-1
d_call: .
v_call: TRBV6-5
clone_size: few
cdr3_aa: CASSYVPTYNEQFF
cdr3_nt: TGTGCCAGCAGTTACGTCCCGACCTACAATGAGCAGTTCTTC

j_call: TRBJ2-7
d_call: TRBD2
v_call: TRBV10-3
clone_size: few
cdr3_aa: CAISRSLAGNYEQYF
cdr3_nt: TGTGCCATCAGTAGAAGTCTAGCGGGGAACTACGAGCAGTACTTC

j_call: TRBJ1-1
d_call: .
v_call: TRBV20-1
clone_size: .
cdr3_aa: CSAPLGHTEAFF
cdr3_nt: TGCAGTGCCCCGCTAGGGCACACTGAAGCTTTCTTT

j_call: TRBJ2-1
d_call: TRBD2
v_call: TRBV2
clone_size: many
cdr3_aa: CASSESSGRSYNEQFF
cdr3_nt: TGTGCCAGCAGTGAGAGTAGCGGGAGGTCCTACAATGAGCAGTTCTTC

j_call: TRBJ1-3
d_call: TRBD1
v_call: TRBV5-1
clone_size: many
cdr3_aa: CASSVRDRGYTIYF
cdr3_nt: TGCGCCAGCAGCGTCCGGGACAGGGGTTACACCATATATTTT

j_call: TRBJ2-7
d_call: .
v_call: TRBV28
clone_size: many
cdr3_aa: CASSFSDRAYEQYF
cdr3_nt: TGTGCCAGCAGTTTTTCGGACAGAGCCTACGAGCAGTACTTC

j_call: TRBJ2-3
d_call: .
v_call: TRBV7-9
clone_size: few
cdr3_aa: CASSSPDGGPSTDTQYF
cdr3_nt: TGTGCCAGCAGCTCTCCGGACGGGGGGCCGAGCACAGATACGCAGTATTTT

j_call: TRBJ2-1
d_call: TRBD1
v_call: TRBV6-2/TRBV6-3
clone_size: .
cdr3_aa: CASSEGTDHSYNEQFF
cdr3_nt: TGTGCCAGCAGTGAGGGGACAGATCACTCCTACAATGAGCAGTTCTTC

j_call: TRBJ2-3
d_call: .
v_call: TRBV30
clone_size: many
cdr3_aa: CAWGVTDTQYF
cdr3_nt: TGTGCCTGGGGGGTCACGGATACGCAGTATTTT

j_call: TRBJ2-3
d_call: TRBD2
v_call: TRBV6-1
clone_size: many
cdr3_aa: CASSSPGLADPTDTQYF
cdr3_nt: TGTGCCAGCAGTTCCCCGGGACTAGCGGACCCCACAGATACGCAGTATTTT

j_call: TRBJ2-2
d_call: .
v_call: TRBV7-2
clone_size: many
cdr3_aa: CASSWDDGYTGELFF
cdr3_nt: TGTGCCAGCAGCTGGGACGACGGATACACCGGGGAGCTGTTTTTT

j_call: TRBJ2-1
d_call: .
v_call: TRBV27
clone_size: many
cdr3_aa: CASSFPGGSEQFF
cdr3_nt: TGTGCCAGCAGTTTCCCTGGGGGCAGTGAGCAGTTCTTC

j_call: TRBJ1-2
d_call: .
v_call: TRBV28
clone_size: .
cdr3_aa: CASIGPYGYTF
cdr3_nt: TGTGCCAGCATCGGCCCCTATGGCTACACCTTC

j_call: TRBJ1-1
d_call: .
v_call: TRBV5-1
clone_size: .
cdr3_aa: CASSSPTGQSEAFF
cdr3_nt: TGCGCCAGCAGTTCGCCTACAGGGCAATCTGAAGCTTTCTTT

j_call: TRBJ2-5
d_call: .
v_call: TRBV7-3
clone_size: .
cdr3_aa: CASSSTVQETQYF
cdr3_nt: TGTGCCAGCAGCTCGACAGTACAAGAGACCCAGTACTTC